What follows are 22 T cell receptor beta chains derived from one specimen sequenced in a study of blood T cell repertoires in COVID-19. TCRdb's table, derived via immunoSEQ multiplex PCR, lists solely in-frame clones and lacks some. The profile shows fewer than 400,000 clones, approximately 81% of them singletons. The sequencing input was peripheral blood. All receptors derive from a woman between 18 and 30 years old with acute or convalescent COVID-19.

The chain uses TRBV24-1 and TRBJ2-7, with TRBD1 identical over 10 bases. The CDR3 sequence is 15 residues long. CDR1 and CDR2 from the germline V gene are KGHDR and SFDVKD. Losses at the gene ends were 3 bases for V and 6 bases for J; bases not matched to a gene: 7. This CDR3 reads CATSDPGQGGPEQYF. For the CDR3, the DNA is TGTGCCACCAGTGATCCCGGACAGGGGGGGCCCGAGCAGTACTTC.

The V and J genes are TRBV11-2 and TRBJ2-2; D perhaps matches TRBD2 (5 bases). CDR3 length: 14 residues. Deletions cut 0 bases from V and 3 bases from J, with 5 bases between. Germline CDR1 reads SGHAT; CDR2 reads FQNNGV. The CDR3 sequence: CASSLDSDTGELFF. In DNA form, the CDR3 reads TGTGCCAGCAGCTTAGATAGCGACACCGGGGAGCTGTTTTTT.

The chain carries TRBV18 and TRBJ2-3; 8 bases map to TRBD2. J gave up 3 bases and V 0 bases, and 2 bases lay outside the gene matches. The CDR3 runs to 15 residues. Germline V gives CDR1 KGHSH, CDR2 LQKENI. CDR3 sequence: CASSPPSGATDTQYF. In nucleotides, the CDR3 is TGTGCCAGCTCACCACCTAGCGGGGCAACAGATACGCAGTATTTT.

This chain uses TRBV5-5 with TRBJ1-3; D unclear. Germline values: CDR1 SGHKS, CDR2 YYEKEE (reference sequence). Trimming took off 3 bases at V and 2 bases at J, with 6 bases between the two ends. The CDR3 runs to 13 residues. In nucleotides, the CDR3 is TGTGCCAGCAGCTCCCAGGCTGGAAACACCATATATTTT. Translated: CASSSQAGNTIYF.

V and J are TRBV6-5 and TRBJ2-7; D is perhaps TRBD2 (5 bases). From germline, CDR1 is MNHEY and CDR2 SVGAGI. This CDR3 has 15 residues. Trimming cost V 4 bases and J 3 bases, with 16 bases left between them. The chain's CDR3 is CASSSTRSGSYEQYF. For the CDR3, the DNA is TGTGCCAGCAGTTCTACCCGGAGTGGGAGCTACGAGCAGTACTTC.

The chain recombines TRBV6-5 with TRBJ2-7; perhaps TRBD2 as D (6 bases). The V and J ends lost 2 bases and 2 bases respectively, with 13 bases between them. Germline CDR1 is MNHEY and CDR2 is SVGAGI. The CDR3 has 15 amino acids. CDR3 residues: CASSYRGSGPYEQYF. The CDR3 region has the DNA TGTGCCAGCAGTTACCGTGGTAGCGGCCCCTACGAGCAGTACTTC.

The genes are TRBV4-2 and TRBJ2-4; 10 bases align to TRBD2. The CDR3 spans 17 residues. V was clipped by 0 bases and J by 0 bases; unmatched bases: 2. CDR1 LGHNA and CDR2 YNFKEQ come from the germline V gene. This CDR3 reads CASSQDSGGLAKNIQYF. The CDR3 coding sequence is TGTGCCAGCAGCCAAGATAGCGGGGGGTTAGCCAAAAACATTCAGTACTTC.

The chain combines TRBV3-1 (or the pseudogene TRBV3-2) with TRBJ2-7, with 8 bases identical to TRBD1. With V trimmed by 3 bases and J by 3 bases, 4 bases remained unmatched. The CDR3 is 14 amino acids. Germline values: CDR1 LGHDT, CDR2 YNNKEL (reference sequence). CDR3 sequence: CASSQIGQGYEQYF. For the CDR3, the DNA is TGTGCCAGCAGCCAGATAGGACAGGGCTACGAGCAGTACTTC.

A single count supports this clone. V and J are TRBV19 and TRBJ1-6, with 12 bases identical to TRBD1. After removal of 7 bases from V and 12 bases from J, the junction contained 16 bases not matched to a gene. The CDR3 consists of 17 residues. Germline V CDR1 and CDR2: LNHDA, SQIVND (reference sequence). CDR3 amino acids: CASTHLPGQGARVPLHF. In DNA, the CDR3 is TGTGCCAGTACCCACTTACCGGGACAGGGGGCAAGGGTACCCCTCCACTTT.

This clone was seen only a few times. The CDR3 coding sequence is TGTGCCAGCAGTACACAGACCGAAGCTAACTATGGCTACACCTTC. Its protein product is CASSTQTEANYGYTF. This sequence joins TRBV28 and TRBJ1-2; D unclear. CDR3 length: 15 amino acids. Deletions cut 5 bases from V and 0 bases from J, with 13 bases between. Germline CDR1 and CDR2: MDHEN and SYDVKM.

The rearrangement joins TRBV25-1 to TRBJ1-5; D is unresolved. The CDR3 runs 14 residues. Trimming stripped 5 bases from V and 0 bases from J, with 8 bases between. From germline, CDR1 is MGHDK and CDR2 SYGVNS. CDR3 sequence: CASSRRDSNQPQHF. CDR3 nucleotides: TGTGCCAGCAGTAGGAGGGATAGCAATCAGCCCCAGCATTTT.

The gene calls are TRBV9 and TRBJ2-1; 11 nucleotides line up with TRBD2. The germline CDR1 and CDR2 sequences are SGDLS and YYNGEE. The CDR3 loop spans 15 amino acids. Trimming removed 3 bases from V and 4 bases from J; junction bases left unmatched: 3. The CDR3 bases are TGTGCCAGCAGCGGTGGGACTAGCGGTTACAATGAGCAGTTCTTC. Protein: CASSGGTSGYNEQFF.

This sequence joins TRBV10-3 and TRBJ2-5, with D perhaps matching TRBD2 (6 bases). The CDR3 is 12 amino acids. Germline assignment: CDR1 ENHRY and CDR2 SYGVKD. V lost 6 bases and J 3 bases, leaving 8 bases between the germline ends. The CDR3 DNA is TGTGCCATCAGATCGGGAGAAGAGACCCAGTACTTC. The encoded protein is CAIRSGEETQYF.

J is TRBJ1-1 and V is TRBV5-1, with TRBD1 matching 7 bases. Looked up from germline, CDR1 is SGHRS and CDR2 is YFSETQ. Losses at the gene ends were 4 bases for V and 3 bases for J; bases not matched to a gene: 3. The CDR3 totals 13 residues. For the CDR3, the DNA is TGCGCCAGCAGCCCAGGGGGGTACACTGAAGCTTTCTTT. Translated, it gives CASSPGGYTEAFF.

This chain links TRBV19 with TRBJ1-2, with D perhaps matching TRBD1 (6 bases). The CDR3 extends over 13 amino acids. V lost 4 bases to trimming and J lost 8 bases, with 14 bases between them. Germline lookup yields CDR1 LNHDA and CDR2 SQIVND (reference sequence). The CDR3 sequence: CASSNRQVEGYTF. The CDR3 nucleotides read TGTGCCAGTAGTAACCGACAGGTCGAGGGCTACACCTTC.

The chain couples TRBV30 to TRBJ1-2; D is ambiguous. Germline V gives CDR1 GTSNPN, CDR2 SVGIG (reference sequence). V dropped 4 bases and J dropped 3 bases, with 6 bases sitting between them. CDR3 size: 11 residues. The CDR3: CAWTQDYGYTF. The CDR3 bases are TGTGCCTGGACACAAGACTATGGCTACACCTTC.

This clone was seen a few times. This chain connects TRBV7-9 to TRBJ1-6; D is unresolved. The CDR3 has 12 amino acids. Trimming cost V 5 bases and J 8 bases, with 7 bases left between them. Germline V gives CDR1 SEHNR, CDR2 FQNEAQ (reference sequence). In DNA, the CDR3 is TGTGCCAGCAGCGCTACTTATTCACCCCTCCACTTT. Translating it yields CASSATYSPLHF.

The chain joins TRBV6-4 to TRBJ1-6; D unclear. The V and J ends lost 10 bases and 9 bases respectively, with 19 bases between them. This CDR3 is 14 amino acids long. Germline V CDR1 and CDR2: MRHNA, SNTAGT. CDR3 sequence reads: CATQSGLALSPLHF. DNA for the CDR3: TGTGCCACCCAAAGTGGGCTCGCACTTTCACCCCTCCACTTT.

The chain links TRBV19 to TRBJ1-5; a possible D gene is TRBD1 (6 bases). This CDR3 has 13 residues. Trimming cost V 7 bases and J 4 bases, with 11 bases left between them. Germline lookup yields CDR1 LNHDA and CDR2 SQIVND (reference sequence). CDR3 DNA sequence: TGTGCCAGTAAGGGGGTGGGGAATCAGCCCCAGCATTTT. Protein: CASKGVGNQPQHF.

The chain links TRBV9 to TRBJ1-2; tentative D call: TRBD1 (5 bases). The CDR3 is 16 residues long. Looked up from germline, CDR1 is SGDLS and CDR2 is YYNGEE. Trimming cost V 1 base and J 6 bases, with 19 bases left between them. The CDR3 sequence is CASSVSGRRVGHGYTF. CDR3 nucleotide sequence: TGTGCCAGCAGCGTATCGGGTCGCAGGGTAGGGCATGGCTACACCTTC.

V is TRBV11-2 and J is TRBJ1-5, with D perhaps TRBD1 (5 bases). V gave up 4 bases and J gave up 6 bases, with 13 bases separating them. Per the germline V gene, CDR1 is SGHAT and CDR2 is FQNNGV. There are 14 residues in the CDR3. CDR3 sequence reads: CASSSDGGGQPQHF. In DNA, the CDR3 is TGTGCCAGCAGCTCGGACGGGGGAGGTCAGCCCCAGCATTTT.

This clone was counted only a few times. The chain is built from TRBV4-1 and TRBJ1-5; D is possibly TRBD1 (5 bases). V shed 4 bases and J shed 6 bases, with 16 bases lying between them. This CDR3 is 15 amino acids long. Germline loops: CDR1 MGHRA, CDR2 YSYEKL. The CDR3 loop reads CASSPGSGRSQPQHF. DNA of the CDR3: TGCGCCAGCAGCCCTGGGTCAGGGAGGAGTCAGCCCCAGCATTTT.